Following are 7 T cell receptor beta chains from one sample sequenced in a study of naive CD8 T cells in extremely preterm neonates. Deliveries were elective term cesareans at about 35-42 weeks, with no labor or membrane rupture. The data were produced by immunoSEQ multiplex PCR, yet TCRdb's version contains in-frame clones alone and is incomplete. The sample records 6,500 or so clones, 98% being singletons. Sequenced: naive CD8+ T cells from cord blood. The origin of the receptors is a newborn in good health.

The chain has TRBV5-4 and TRBJ2-3; possible D gene TRBD1, 5 bases. V was shortened by 0 bases and J by 4 bases, with 12 bases between the two germline ends. The CDR3 spans 15 residues. CDR1 and CDR2 (germline): SGHNT, YYREEE (reference sequence). CDR3 sequence: CASSLETEDADTQYF. Here the CDR3 DNA reads TGTGCCAGCAGCTTGGAGACAGAAGACGCAGATACGCAGTATTTT.

The chain joins TRBV11-3 to TRBJ2-1; D uncertain. The germline V and J ends were trimmed by 3 bases and 1 base, with 10 bases remaining between them. The germline CDR1 and CDR2 sequences are SGHNT and YENEEA. CDR3 length: 15 amino acids. The CDR3 protein is CASSLVAASYNEQFF. The CDR3 nucleotides are TGTGCCAGCAGCTTGGTGGCCGCATCCTACAATGAGCAGTTCTTC.

In its sample, this clone was seen once. The CDR3 reads CASSGQAKNIQYF. The CDR3 DNA reads as TGTGCCAGCAGCGGACAGGCCAAAAACATTCAGTACTTC. The V call is TRBV7-9, the J call TRBJ2-4; tentative D call: TRBD1 (6 bases). The V gene's germline CDR1 is SEHNR and CDR2 FQNEAQ (reference sequence). The CDR3 runs 13 residues. Between the trimmed V and J ends, which lost 5 bases and 1 base, there was a span of 6 bases. The full variable domain, rest sourced from reference TRBV7-9 and TRBJ2-4, is DTGVSQNPRHKITKRGQNVTFRCDPISEHNRLYWYRQTLGQGPEFLTYFQNEAQLEKSRLLSDRFSAERPKGSFSTLEIQRTEQGDSAMYLCASSGQAKNIQYFGAGTRLSVL.

J is TRBJ1-2 and V is TRBV7-9; 8 bases agree with TRBD1. CDR1 is SEHNR, CDR2 FQNEAQ, per germline (reference sequence). CDR3 length: 12 residues. The V segment lost 2 bases and the J segment 9 bases; nucleotides outside the gene matches: 2. The CDR3 loop is CASSLRDRSYTF. The CDR3 nucleotides read TGTGCCAGCAGCTTACGGGACAGGAGCTACACCTTC.

In nucleotides, the CDR3 is TGTGCCAGCAGCTTCTCGGGACAGGGGACTTACGAGCAGTACTTC. Amino acid sequence: CASSFSGQGTYEQYF. The rearrangement links TRBV27 to TRBJ2-7, with 10 bases identical to TRBD1. The CDR3 has 15 residues. V shed 6 bases and J 4 bases; nucleotides not matched to a gene: 9. Germline CDR1 reads MNHEY; CDR2 reads SMNVEV (reference sequence).

V is TRBV5-5 and J is TRBJ2-7, with 8 bases lining up with TRBD1. Trimming took 0 bases from V and 4 from J; bases not matched to a gene: 0. CDR1 is SGHKS, CDR2 YYEKEE, per germline (reference sequence). CDR3 size: 13 residues. CDR3 protein: CASSLGTGYEQYF. CDR3 in DNA: TGTGCCAGCAGCTTGGGGACAGGGTACGAGCAGTACTTC.

The chain has TRBV2 and TRBJ2-5; 9 bases match TRBD2. This CDR3 spans 13 amino acids. Per germline, CDR1 SNHLY and CDR2 FYNNEI. V trimming: 10 bases; J trimming: 2 bases; junction bases outside the gene matches: 5. CDR3 sequence reads: CAIERGAQETQYF. CDR3 DNA sequence: TGTGCCATTGAGCGGGGGGCACAAGAGACCCAGTACTTC.